This T cell receptor (beta chain) is from a study of T cell responses to AZD1222 COVID-19 vaccine. Study as a whole: Recipients boosted at about 4 weeks or about 12 weeks are pooled.

Of note for this clone: The antigen is not known.

Libraries were prepared by immunoSEQ multiplex PCR; TCRdb keeps only in-frame clonotypes and omits some of them. This sample has approximately 79,000 clones; 80% to 90% occur once, and the top ten carry more than 7%. Findings and caveats of the study: Only five or six individuals given AZD1222 were seropositive at baseline. Repertoires were collected only later (after the peak T cell response had occurred).

Trimming pared 8 bases from V and 5 bases from J, leaving 11 bases between. The CDR3 covers 12 residues. Germline assignment: CDR1 LGHDT and CDR2 YNNKEL (reference sequence). Source: peripheral blood, taken on day 0 of AZD1222 vaccination. This receptor was obtained from an adult in good health. The V call is TRBV3-1 (or the pseudogene TRBV3-2), the J call TRBJ2-3; D may be TRBD2 (5 bases). The CDR3 sequence: CASAPGKDTQYF. The CDR3 DNA is TGTGCCAGCGCACCCGGGAAAGATACGCAGTATTTT.